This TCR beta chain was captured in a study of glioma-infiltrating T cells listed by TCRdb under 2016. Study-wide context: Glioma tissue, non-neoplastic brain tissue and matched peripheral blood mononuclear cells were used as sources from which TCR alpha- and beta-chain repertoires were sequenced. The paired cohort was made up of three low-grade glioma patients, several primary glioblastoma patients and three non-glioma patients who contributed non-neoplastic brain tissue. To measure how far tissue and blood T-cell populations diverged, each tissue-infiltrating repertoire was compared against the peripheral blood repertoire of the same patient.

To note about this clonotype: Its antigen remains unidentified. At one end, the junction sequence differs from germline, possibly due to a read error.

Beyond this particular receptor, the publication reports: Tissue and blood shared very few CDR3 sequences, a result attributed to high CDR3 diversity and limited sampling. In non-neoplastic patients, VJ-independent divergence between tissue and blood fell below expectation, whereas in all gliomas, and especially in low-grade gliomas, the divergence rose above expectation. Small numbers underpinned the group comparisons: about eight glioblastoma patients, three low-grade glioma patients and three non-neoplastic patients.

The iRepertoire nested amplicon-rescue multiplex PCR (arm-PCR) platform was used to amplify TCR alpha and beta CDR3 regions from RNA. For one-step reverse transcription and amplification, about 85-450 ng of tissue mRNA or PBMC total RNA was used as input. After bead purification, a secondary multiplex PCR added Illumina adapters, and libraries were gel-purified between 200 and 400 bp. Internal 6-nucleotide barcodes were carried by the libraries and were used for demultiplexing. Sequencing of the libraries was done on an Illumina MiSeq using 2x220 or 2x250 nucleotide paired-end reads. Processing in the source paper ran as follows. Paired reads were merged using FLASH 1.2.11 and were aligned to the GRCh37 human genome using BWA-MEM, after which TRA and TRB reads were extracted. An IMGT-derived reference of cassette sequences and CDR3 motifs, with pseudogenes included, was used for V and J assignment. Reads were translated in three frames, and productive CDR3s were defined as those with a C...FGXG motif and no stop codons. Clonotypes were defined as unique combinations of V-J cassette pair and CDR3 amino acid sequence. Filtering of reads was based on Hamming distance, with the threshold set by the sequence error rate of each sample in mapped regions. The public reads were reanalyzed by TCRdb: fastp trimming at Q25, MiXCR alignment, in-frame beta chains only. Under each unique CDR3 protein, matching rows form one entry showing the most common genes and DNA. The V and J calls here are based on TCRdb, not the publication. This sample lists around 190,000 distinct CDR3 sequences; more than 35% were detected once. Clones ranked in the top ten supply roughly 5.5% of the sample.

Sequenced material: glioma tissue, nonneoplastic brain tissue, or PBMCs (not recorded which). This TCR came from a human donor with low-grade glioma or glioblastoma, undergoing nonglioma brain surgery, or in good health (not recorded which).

The sequence in DNA is TGTGCCAGCAGCCCGACCTTGGGACACACCACAGATACTCAGTATTTT. This gives the protein CASSPTLGHTTDTQYF. The V and J genes are TRBV11-1 and TRBJ2-3, with TRBD1 tentatively as D gene (6 bases match). The CDR3 measures 16 amino acids from cysteine to phenylalanine. The DNA shown is the 48-base CDR3, in frame from base 1. The germline V gene (reference sequence) provides CDR1 SGHAT and CDR2 FQDESV.